These 14 T cell receptor beta chains originate from one sample sequenced in a study of blood T cell repertoires in COVID-19. Clones were read by immunoSEQ multiplex PCR, and TCRdb kept only the in-frame ones, dropping some. The sample consists of under 250,000 clones, 81% of them appearing once. The sample comprised peripheral blood. The source is an elderly woman with acute or convalescent COVID-19.

The rearrangement links TRBV10-2 to TRBJ1-3; no reliable D call. This CDR3 comprises 13 residues. Trimming took 2 bases from V and 4 from J, leaving 6 bases between them. Germline CDR1 is WSHSY and CDR2 is SAAADI. In nucleotides, the CDR3 is TGCGCCAGCAGTGAGGCGTCAGGAAACACCATATATTTT. It specifies CASSEASGNTIYF.

V gene TRBV6-6 combines with J gene TRBJ1-2; D ambiguous. CDR1 is MNHNY and CDR2 is SVGAGI in the germline V gene (reference sequence). The CDR3 sequence is 13 residues long. Trimming left V 2 bases short and J 5 bases short, with 9 bases between. The CDR3 sequence: CASSYLESYGYTF. The DNA of the CDR3 is TGTGCCAGCAGTTACCTGGAGTCTTATGGCTACACCTTC.

In DNA, the CDR3 is TGTGCCAGCAGCCTTAGGACAGGGGTTGGAAACACCATATATTTT. Translation: CASSLRTGVGNTIYF. The chain uses TRBV7-9 and TRBJ1-3, with 9 bases identical to TRBD1. Per the germline V gene, CDR1 is SEHNR and CDR2 is FQNEAQ (reference sequence). This CDR3 has 15 residues. Losses at the gene ends were 5 bases for V and 3 bases for J; bases not matched to a gene: 5.

V and J are TRBV5-1 and TRBJ1-1; D remains ambiguous. There are 14 residues in the CDR3. Trimming took off 0 bases at V and 4 bases at J, with 10 bases between the two ends. Germline V gene lookup returns CDR1 SGHRS and CDR2 YFSETQ. CDR3 bases: TGCGCCAGCAGCTTGGATGTTTCTGTCACTGAAGCTTTCTTT. Its translation: CASSLDVSVTEAFF.

V is TRBV3-1 (or the pseudogene TRBV3-2) and J is TRBJ2-1; 7 bases agree with TRBD2. The CDR3 runs 16 residues. The trim removed 4 bases at V and 5 bases at J, leaving 11 bases unmatched. Germline assignment: CDR1 LGHDT and CDR2 YNNKEL (reference sequence). In DNA, the CDR3 is TGTGCCAGCAGCCCGCGGGGCGGGAGCTGGGACAATGAGCAGTTCTTC. Its protein is CASSPRGGSWDNEQFF.

The chain recombines TRBV27 with TRBJ2-2, with 8 bases identical to TRBD1. The CDR3 runs 18 residues. Trimming took 3 bases from V and 4 from J; bases not matched to a gene: 13. CDR1 MNHEY and CDR2 SMNVEV come from the germline V gene (reference sequence). For the CDR3, the DNA is TGTGCCAGCAGTTTGTCCCCAGGACAGGGAATTATCACCGGGGAGCTGTTTTTT. Its protein product is CASSLSPGQGIITGELFF.

The V call is TRBV5-6, the J call TRBJ1-1; D is uncertain. CDR3 length equals 14 residues. Germline values: CDR1 SGHDT, CDR2 YYEEEE. V lost 2 bases and J lost 7, with 15 bases in between. The CDR3 DNA follows: TGTGCCAGCAGCTTCATGAGTGTTGTGAATGAAGCTTTCTTT. Protein product: CASSFMSVVNEAFF.

This clone was seen just once. This chain connects TRBV28 to TRBJ2-6; maybe TRBD2 (6 bases). Germline CDR1 and CDR2: MDHEN and SYDVKM. The CDR3 totals 15 residues. V was pared by 2 bases and J by 3 bases, with 8 bases between. The CDR3 reads CASSLGGVGANVLTF. The DNA of the CDR3 is TGTGCCAGCAGTTTAGGAGGGGTTGGGGCCAACGTCCTGACTTTC.

This sequence joins TRBV27 and TRBJ2-3, with 10 nucleotides matching TRBD2. V lost 4 bases and J lost 7; bases outside the gene matches: 14. The germline gives CDR1 MNHEY, CDR2 SMNVEV (reference sequence). The CDR3 is 17 residues long. The DNA for the CDR3 is TGTGCCAGCAGTTACAGAAAAACCTCTAGCGGGAGTAATACGCAGTATTTT. It specifies CASSYRKTSSGSNTQYF.

This clone was detected only a few times. J is TRBJ1-1 and V is TRBV7-8, with D possibly being TRBD1 (5 bases). V lost 5 bases and J 4 bases, leaving 8 bases between the germline ends. Germline V gives CDR1 SGHVS, CDR2 FQNEAQ. The CDR3 runs to 12 residues. CDR3 sequence (DNA): TGTGCCAGCAGCCGGGGGGGCACTGAAGCTTTCTTT. Translating gives CASSRGGTEAFF.

This chain links TRBV5-1 with TRBJ1-6, with 10 bases matching TRBD1. CDR3 length equals 15 residues. CDR1 and CDR2 (germline): SGHRS, YFSETQ. The ends lost 3 bases at V and 8 bases at J; junction bases unmatched: 5. The CDR3 DNA reads TGCGCCAGCAGCTCCCGGGACAGGGGTTATTCACCCCTCCACTTT. Translating it yields CASSSRDRGYSPLHF. Supplemented by reference TRBV5-1 and TRBJ1-6, the full variable domain reads KAGVTQTPRYLIKTRGQQVTLSCSPISGHRSVSWYQQTPGQGLQFLFEYFSETQRNKGNFPGRFSGRQFSNSRSEMNVSTLELGDSALYLCASSSRDRGYSPLHFGNGTRLTVT.

The chain links TRBV28 to TRBJ1-4; possibly TRBD1 for D (5 bases). The CDR3 is 15 residues long. Deletions cut 3 bases from V and 5 bases from J, with 13 bases between. Per germline, CDR1 MDHEN and CDR2 SYDVKM. The CDR3 DNA reads as TGTGCCAGCAGTTTTGGGGGGATGGGGAATGAAAAACTGTTTTTT. It specifies CASSFGGMGNEKLFF.

The rearrangement joins TRBV18 to TRBJ2-7; perhaps TRBD1 as D (6 bases). Deletions cut 4 bases from V and 0 bases from J, with 16 bases between. In germline, CDR1 is KGHSH, CDR2 LQKENI. There are 16 residues in the CDR3. The CDR3 is CASSQLDRTSSYEQYF. CDR3 sequence (DNA): TGTGCCAGCTCACAGCTAGACAGGACGAGCTCCTACGAGCAGTACTTC.

The rearrangement joins TRBV3-1 (or the pseudogene TRBV3-2) to TRBJ1-2, with TRBD1 as a possible D gene (6 bases). In germline, CDR1 is LGHDT, CDR2 YNNKEL (reference sequence). Between the trimmed V and J ends, which lost 2 bases and 5 bases, there was a span of 15 bases. The CDR3 totals 15 residues. The CDR3 here is CASSQSPKTGYGYTF. The CDR3 nucleotides read TGTGCCAGCAGCCAATCTCCGAAAACAGGGTATGGCTACACCTTC.